This T cell receptor beta chain was captured in a study of T cell responses to AZD1222 COVID-19 vaccine. Regarding the study as a whole: Donors were largely white British and mainly female; clonal diversity was possibly underestimated. Among AZD1222 vaccinees, only five to seven were seropositive at baseline.

This table comes from immunoSEQ multiplex PCR, and its TCRdb copy is limited to in-frame clones, with some not included. This sample yields some 160,000 clones, of which just under 95% are seen a single time; about 1% belongs to the top ten. For this clone: What it binds is not known.

From germline, CDR1 is SGDLS and CDR2 YYNGEE. V lost 3 bases and J lost 11, with 17 bases in between. This CDR3 is 13 amino acids long. The rearrangement links TRBV9 to TRBJ1-1; D possibly corresponds to TRBD1 (6 bases). The specimen comprised peripheral blood, sampled on day 0 of AZD1222 vaccination. This TCR was sampled from an adult in good health. The CDR3 DNA sequence: TGTGCCAGCAGCGAGGGGGTGGGAGCCTACGCTTTCTTT. Protein sequence: CASSEGVGAYAFF.